Shown below are 32 T cell receptor beta chains from a single sample sequenced in a study of cytomegalovirus exposure and HLA in healthy donors. In the PCR, 60 Vbeta and 13 Jbeta primers were used. The method was immunoSEQ multiplex PCR; TCRdb's version includes in-frame clones alone and lacks a portion of them. The sample contains about 240,000 clones, 80% to 90% of which appear only once. Sequenced input: PBMCs. The receptors shown here come from a girl aged 2-10 years in good health and CMV-seronegative.

In DNA, the CDR3 is TGTGCCAGCAGCGGCCCCCGGACAGGGAAGTTAACCGGGGAGCTGTTTTTT. Its protein is CASSGPRTGKLTGELFF. The chain couples TRBV5-8 to TRBJ2-2, with 8 positions matching TRBD1. Germline assignment: CDR1 SGHTS and CDR2 YDEGEE. The CDR3 spans 17 residues. V trimming: 4 bases; J trimming: 5 bases; junction bases outside the gene matches: 13.

This chain links TRBV19 with TRBJ2-5; 8 bases are shared with TRBD1. The CDR3 covers 15 residues. Germline trimming cut 6 bases from V and 2 bases from J; bases unmatched to any gene: 8. Germline V lookup: CDR1 LNHDA, CDR2 SQIVND (reference sequence). CDR3: CASRRQGFGQETQYF. The CDR3 DNA follows: TGTGCCAGTAGAAGACAGGGGTTTGGTCAAGAGACCCAGTACTTC.

This CDR3 reads CASSWGDRVGGYTF. In DNA form, the CDR3 reads TGTGCCAGCAGTTGGGGTGACAGGGTTGGTGGCTACACCTTC. The rearrangement joins TRBV6-5 to TRBJ1-2; 7 bases line up with TRBD1. The CDR3 is 14 amino acids. The V segment lost 4 bases and the J segment 7 bases; nucleotides outside the gene matches: 9. Germline loops: CDR1 MNHEY, CDR2 SVGAGI.

V gene TRBV6-1 combines with J gene TRBJ2-3; 10 positions agree with TRBD1. The J segment lost 5 bases and the V segment lost 6 bases, leaving 2 bases of the junction unmatched. The length of the CDR3 is 13 residues. The germline gives CDR1 MNHNS, CDR2 SASEGT. The CDR3 region has the DNA TGTGCCAGCAGGCGGACAGGGGGAGATACGCAGTATTTT. It specifies CASRRTGGDTQYF.

This clone has just a few counts. This chain uses TRBV7-6 with TRBJ1-1, with 7 bases matching TRBD1. CDR3 size: 13 residues. CDR1 SGHVS and CDR2 FNYEAQ come from the germline V gene. V lost 5 bases to trimming and J lost 4 bases; unmatched junction nucleotides: 4. In nucleotides, the CDR3 is TGTGCCAGCAGCCTCGGGACAGTCACTGAAGCTTTCTTT. As protein: CASSLGTVTEAFF.

This clone was seen only once. The chain joins TRBV13 to TRBJ2-3; 10 nucleotides align to TRBD2. CDR1 is PRHDT, CDR2 FYEKMQ, per germline (reference sequence). The CDR3 runs 15 residues. V was clipped by 5 bases and J by 4 bases; unmatched bases: 6. The DNA of the CDR3 is TGTGCCAGCAGCCCCCCAGCGGGGGGGGCAGATACGCAGTATTTT. Translation gives CASSPPAGGADTQYF. Full variable domain (outside the CDR3, taken from reference TRBV13 and TRBJ2-3): AAGVIQSPRHLIKEKRETATLKCYPIPRHDTVYWYQQGPGQDPQFLISFYEKMQSDKGSIPDRFSAQQFSDYHSELNMSSLELGDSALYFCASSPPAGGADTQYFGPGTRLTVL.

The rearrangement uses TRBV6-5 and TRBJ1-6, with D hard to call. The CDR3 length is 14 residues. V gave up 2 bases and J gave up 5 bases, with 7 bases separating them. Germline V CDR1 and CDR2: MNHEY, SVGAGI. The CDR3 loop is CASSYEMNNSPLHF. The CDR3 region has the DNA TGTGCCAGCAGTTACGAGATGAATAATTCACCCCTCCACTTT.

The chain carries TRBV5-4 and TRBJ2-3; 8 bases line up with TRBD2. Losses at the gene ends were 1 base for V and 4 bases for J; bases not matched to a gene: 11. Germline assignment: CDR1 SGHNT and CDR2 YYREEE (reference sequence). The CDR3 extends over 17 amino acids. The CDR3, as DNA: TGTGCCAGCAGCTTGTTGAGCGGCGGGGGGACCTCAGATACGCAGTATTTT. Protein sequence: CASSLLSGGGTSDTQYF.

The rearrangement uses TRBV19 and TRBJ1-2; D perhaps matches TRBD1 (5 bases). V was cut by 6 bases and J by 3 bases, with 11 bases left in between. The germline V gene has CDR1 LNHDA and CDR2 SQIVND (reference sequence). The CDR3 has 13 residues. CDR3 nucleotides: TGTGCCAGTAGCCTTAGGGGCGACTATGGCTACACCTTC. Amino acid sequence: CASSLRGDYGYTF.

The chain is built from TRBV30 and TRBJ1-6; a possible D gene is TRBD1 (5 bases). Trimming took off 3 bases at V and 0 bases at J, with 18 bases between the two ends. The CDR3 totals 18 residues. The germline gives CDR1 GTSNPN, CDR2 SVGIG (reference sequence). Here the CDR3 DNA reads TGTGCCTGGAGGGCTAACAGGAGCCCCAGCTCCTATAATTCACCCCTCCACTTT. As protein: CAWRANRSPSSYNSPLHF.

The genes are TRBV2 and TRBJ2-1; the match to TRBD2 covers 10 bases. Trimming removed 8 bases from V and 4 bases from J; junction bases left unmatched: 2. The CDR3 contains 13 residues. Germline V lookup: CDR1 SNHLY, CDR2 FYNNEI. This CDR3 is CASGLAEYNEQFF. The CDR3 DNA follows: TGTGCCAGCGGACTAGCGGAATACAATGAGCAGTTCTTC.

This clone has only one observation. The chain couples TRBV12-5 to TRBJ2-7, with TRBD2 identical over 9 bases. CDR3 length: 17 residues. Per the germline V gene, CDR1 is LGHNT and CDR2 is FRNRAP. After removal of 1 base from V and 2 bases from J, the junction contained 9 bases not matched to a gene. The CDR3 region is CASGLALTSGSAYEQYF. CDR3 bases: TGTGCTAGTGGTTTGGCCCTTACTAGCGGGTCAGCCTACGAGCAGTACTTC.

This chain connects TRBV23-1 to TRBJ1-6; TRBD1 agrees at 7 bases. TRBV23-1 is reported as an ORF; its role is uncertain. The CDR3 sequence is 14 residues long. With 4 bases clipped from V and 7 bases from J, the junction kept 4 bases outside the gene matches. CDR3 amino acids: CASSPKDRNSPLHF. CDR3 coding DNA: TGCGCCAGCAGTCCAAAGGACAGGAATTCACCCCTCCACTTT.

V is TRBV6-4 and J is TRBJ2-3; 11 bases agree with TRBD2. V lost 2 bases and J lost 2; bases outside the gene matches: 15. Looked up from germline, CDR1 is MRHNA and CDR2 is SNTAGT. The CDR3 contains 20 residues. DNA for the CDR3: TGTGCCAGCAGTGACCAGGGGGAACTAGCGGGGGCCGTCTACACAGATACGCAGTATTTT. This translates into CASSDQGELAGAVYTDTQYF.

The table lists this clone with a few counts. The chain recombines TRBV5-6 with TRBJ1-1; tentative D call: TRBD1 (5 bases). This CDR3 contains 15 residues. CDR1 SGHDT and CDR2 YYEEEE come from the germline V gene. V was clipped by 4 bases and J by 4 bases, with 17 bases between them. CDR3: CASSPLREGSTEAFF. As DNA, the CDR3 is TGTGCCAGCAGCCCTCTACGGGAGGGGAGCACTGAAGCTTTCTTT.

The chain links TRBV6-1 to TRBJ2-1, with 7 bases fitting TRBD1. CDR1 and CDR2 from the germline V gene are MNHNS and SASEGT. This CDR3 contains 16 residues. V dropped 6 bases and J dropped 4; count of bases not matched to a gene: 12. Here the CDR3 DNA reads TGTGCCAGCAGCGAAACCGGGACAGACGTATACAATGAGCAGTTCTTC. Protein product: CASSETGTDVYNEQFF.

The chain recombines TRBV5-1 with TRBJ1-2; possibly TRBD1 for D (6 bases). V lost 0 bases to trimming and J lost 4 bases, with 28 bases between them. This CDR3 contains 20 residues. Germline CDR1 SGHRS, CDR2 YFSETQ. The CDR3: CASSLGPRPDSGRDVYGYTF. CDR3 in DNA: TGCGCCAGCAGCTTGGGCCCTCGCCCGGACAGCGGCAGAGATGTCTATGGCTACACCTTC.

This clone was observed a few times. This chain joins TRBV30 and TRBJ2-6, with 7 bases identical to TRBD1. This CDR3 is 21 amino acids long. Trimming took 0 bases from V and 0 from J; bases not matched to a gene: 17. Germline V gene sequence: CDR1 GTSNPN, CDR2 SVGIG (reference sequence). The CDR3, as DNA: TGTGCCTGGAGTGTATGGGTATTTCGGGACAGCGCCCTCTCTGGGGCCAACGTCCTGACTTTC. This gives the protein CAWSVWVFRDSALSGANVLTF.

This sequence joins TRBV5-1 and TRBJ2-3; 12 bases line up with TRBD2. CDR1 and CDR2 from the germline V gene are SGHRS and YFSETQ. CDR3 length equals 16 residues. Losses at the gene ends were 2 bases for V and 3 bases for J; bases not matched to a gene: 4. CDR3 amino acids: CASSFLAGGRTDTQYF. As DNA, the CDR3 is TGCGCCAGCAGCTTCCTAGCGGGAGGGAGGACAGATACGCAGTATTTT.

V gene TRBV2 combines with J gene TRBJ1-2, with 7 bases that match TRBD1. CDR1 and CDR2 from the germline V gene are SNHLY and FYNNEI. The CDR3 loop spans 15 amino acids. Unmatched junction bases numbered 7, after V lost 3 bases and J lost 3 bases. CDR3 sequence: CASSDGRGQDYGYTF. DNA for the CDR3: TGTGCCAGCAGTGATGGGCGAGGACAGGACTATGGCTACACCTTC.

The chain links TRBV9 to TRBJ1-3; maybe TRBD1 (6 bases). CDR1 SGDLS and CDR2 YYNGEE come from the germline V gene. There are 14 residues in the CDR3. Trimming removed 0 bases at V and 3 bases at J, with 7 bases between. The DNA for the CDR3 is TGTGCCAGCAGCGTAGACAGGGTTGGAAACACCATATATTTT. Translating gives CASSVDRVGNTIYF.

The chain couples TRBV27 to TRBJ2-5; D is possibly TRBD1 (6 bases). The germline V gene has CDR1 MNHEY and CDR2 SMNVEV (reference sequence). Trimming removed 2 bases at V and 5 bases at J, with 15 bases between. This CDR3 comprises 15 residues. As DNA, the CDR3 is TGTGCCAGCAGTTTAACCACAGGGCGGCGGGAGACCCAGTACTTC. It yields the protein CASSLTTGRRETQYF.

This chain connects TRBV5-5 to TRBJ2-5; 8 bases are shared with TRBD2. The CDR3 contains 15 residues. The V and J ends lost 6 bases and 3 bases, in that order; junction bases with no gene match: 10. The germline V gene encodes CDR1 SGHKS and CDR2 YYEKEE (reference sequence). The CDR3 is CASTRGLAREETQYF. The CDR3 nucleotides read TGTGCCAGCACCCGTGGACTAGCAAGGGAAGAGACCCAGTACTTC.

This chain links TRBV6-1 with TRBJ1-5, with D perhaps matching TRBD1 (5 bases). V was pared by 2 bases and J by 3 bases, with 11 bases between. The CDR3 length is 15 residues. The germline V gene has CDR1 MNHNS and CDR2 SASEGT. This CDR3 reads CASSEIQTVNQPQHF. DNA of the CDR3: TGTGCCAGCAGTGAAATTCAGACAGTCAATCAGCCCCAGCATTTT.

This rearrangement joins TRBV19 to TRBJ1-2; a possible D gene is TRBD1 (6 bases). V was trimmed by 4 bases and J by 2 bases, leaving 8 bases between them. From germline, CDR1 is LNHDA and CDR2 SQIVND (reference sequence). CDR3 length: 13 amino acids. CDR3 amino acids: CASSRQENYGYTF. The CDR3 coding sequence is TGTGCCAGTAGTAGACAGGAGAACTATGGCTACACCTTC.

J is TRBJ2-3 and V is TRBV5-6; D may be TRBD2 (6 bases). The CDR3 runs to 14 residues. The germline V and J ends were trimmed by 1 base and 3 bases, with 9 bases remaining between them. Germline V gene sequence: CDR1 SGHDT, CDR2 YYEEEE. CDR3 coding DNA: TGTGCCAGCAGCTTGTCCGGGGGAACAGATACGCAGTATTTT. It specifies CASSLSGGTDTQYF. Drawing the rest from reference TRBV5-6 and TRBJ2-3, the complete variable domain is DAGVTQSPTHLIKTRGQQVTLRCSPKSGHDTVSWYQQALGQGPQFIFQYYEEEERQRGNFPDRFSGHQFPNYSSELNVNALLLGDSALYLCASSLSGGTDTQYFGPGTRLTVL.

This clone has a single count. V and J are TRBV27 and TRBJ2-1; the D gene is possibly TRBD2 (6 bases). The CDR3 is made up of 13 amino acids. Germline CDR1 MNHEY, CDR2 SMNVEV (reference sequence). The V end was cut by 3 bases, the J end by 7 bases, with 10 bases between. The CDR3 region is CASSFSGENEQFF. The CDR3 DNA reads TGTGCCAGCAGTTTTTCGGGGGAAAATGAGCAGTTCTTC.

The V call is TRBV10-2, the J call TRBJ2-1; the match to TRBD2 covers 8 bases. The CDR3 is 12 residues long. V trimming: 6 bases; J trimming: 7 bases; junction bases outside the gene matches: 2. The germline CDR1 and CDR2 sequences are WSHSY and SAAADI. CDR3 nucleotides: TGCGCCAGCAGGCCGGGGGGGAATGAGCAGTTCTTC. As protein: CASRPGGNEQFF.

This rearrangement joins TRBV19 to TRBJ2-1; possibly TRBD1 for D (5 bases). The CDR3 has 12 residues. CDR1 and CDR2 (germline): LNHDA, SQIVND (reference sequence). Trimming pared 5 bases from V and 6 bases from J, leaving 8 bases between. In DNA form, the CDR3 reads TGTGCCAGTAGTCGTAGGGGCAATGAGCAGTTCTTC. This translates into CASSRRGNEQFF. Full variable domain (rest looked up from reference TRBV19 and TRBJ2-1): DGGITQSPKYLFRKEGQNVTLSCEQNLNHDAMYWYRQDPGQGLRLIYYSQIVNDFQKGDIAEGYSVSREKKESFPLTVTSAQKNPTAFYLCASSRRGNEQFFGPGTRLTVL.

This rearrangement joins TRBV11-2 to TRBJ2-1; 7 nucleotides line up with TRBD2. V lost 1 base and J lost 4; bases outside the gene matches: 7. Germline V gene lookup returns CDR1 SGHAT and CDR2 FQNNGV. This CDR3 has 16 residues. CDR3: CASSLGRGGSYNEQFF. CDR3 DNA: TGTGCCAGCAGCTTAGGAAGGGGAGGGTCTTACAATGAGCAGTTCTTC.

V and J are TRBV30 and TRBJ2-3; 7 bases agree with TRBD2. The germline gives CDR1 GTSNPN, CDR2 SVGIG (reference sequence). The length of the CDR3 is 16 residues. The V segment lost 4 bases and the J segment 3 bases; nucleotides outside the gene matches: 13. The DNA for the CDR3 is TGTGCCTGGACCATCTCCGGGGGGAGAAGAACAGATACGCAGTATTTT. It specifies CAWTISGGRRTDTQYF.

This clone was seen more than once but under ten times. The same CDR3 also results from other DNA sequences found in this sample. V gene TRBV10-3 combines with J gene TRBJ1-5, with D uncertain. The V gene's germline CDR1 is ENHRY and CDR2 SYGVKD. V lost 0 bases to trimming and J lost 3 bases, with 3 bases between them. CDR3 length: 13 amino acids. This CDR3 reads CAISESSNQPQHF. CDR3 nucleotides: TGTGCCATCAGTGAGTCCTCCAATCAGCCCCAGCATTTT.